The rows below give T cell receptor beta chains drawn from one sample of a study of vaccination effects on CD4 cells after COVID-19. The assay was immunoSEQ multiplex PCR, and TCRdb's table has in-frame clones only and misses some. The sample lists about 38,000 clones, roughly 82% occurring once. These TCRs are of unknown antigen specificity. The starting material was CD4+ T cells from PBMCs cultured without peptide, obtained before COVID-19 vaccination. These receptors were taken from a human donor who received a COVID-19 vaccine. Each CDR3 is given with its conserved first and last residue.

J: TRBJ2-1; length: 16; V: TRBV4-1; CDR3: CASSQDLGASYNEQFF
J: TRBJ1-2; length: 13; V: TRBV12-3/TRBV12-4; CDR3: CASSFAGGRGYTF
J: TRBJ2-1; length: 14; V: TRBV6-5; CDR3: CASSPGLNYNEQFF
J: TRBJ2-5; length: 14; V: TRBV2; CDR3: CASSAAGSGATQYF
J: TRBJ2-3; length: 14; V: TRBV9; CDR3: CASSVGGGYNTQYF
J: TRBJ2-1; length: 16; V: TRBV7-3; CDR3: CASSLKGGTGRNEQFF
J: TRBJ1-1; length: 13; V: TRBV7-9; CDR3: CASSDRGNTEAFF
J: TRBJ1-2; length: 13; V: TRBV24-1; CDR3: CATRKQEPYGYTF
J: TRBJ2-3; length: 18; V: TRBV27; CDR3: CASSSYPGQGENTDTQYF
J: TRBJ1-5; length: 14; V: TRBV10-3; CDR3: CAISERGSNQPQHF
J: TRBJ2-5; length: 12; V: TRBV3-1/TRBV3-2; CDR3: CASSHRWETQYF
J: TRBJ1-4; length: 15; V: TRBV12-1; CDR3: CASIGLQGGDEKLFF
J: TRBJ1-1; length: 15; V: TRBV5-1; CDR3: CASHGQEGVTTEAFF
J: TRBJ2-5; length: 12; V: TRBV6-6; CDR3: CASKTSEETQYF
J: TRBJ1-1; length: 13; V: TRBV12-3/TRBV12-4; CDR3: CASSTFLNTEAFF
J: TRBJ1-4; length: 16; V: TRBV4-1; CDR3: CASSRTTVGYGEKLFF
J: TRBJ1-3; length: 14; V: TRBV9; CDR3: CASSVSRTGNTIYF
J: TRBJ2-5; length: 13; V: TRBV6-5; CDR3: CASREGGRETQYF
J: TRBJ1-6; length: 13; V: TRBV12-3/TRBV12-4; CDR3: CASTRDRDSPLHF
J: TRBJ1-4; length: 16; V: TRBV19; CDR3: CASSREQIRENEKLFF
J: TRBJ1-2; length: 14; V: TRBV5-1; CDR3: CASSLGQAEYGYTF
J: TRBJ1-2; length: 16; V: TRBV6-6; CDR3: CASRTTGTALSHGYTF
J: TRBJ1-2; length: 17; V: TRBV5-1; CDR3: CASKLETGGASYYGYTF
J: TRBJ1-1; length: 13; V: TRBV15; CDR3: CATSRGTDTEAFF
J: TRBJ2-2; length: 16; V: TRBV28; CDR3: CASSLSRGLNTGELFF
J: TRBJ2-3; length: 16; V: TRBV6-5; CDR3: CASSYHTAGGVDTQYF
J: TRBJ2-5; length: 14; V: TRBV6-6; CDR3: CASAPGGLQETQYF
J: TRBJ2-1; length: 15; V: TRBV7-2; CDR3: CASSLAGLSYNEQFF
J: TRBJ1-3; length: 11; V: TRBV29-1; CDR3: CSVWTGNTIYF
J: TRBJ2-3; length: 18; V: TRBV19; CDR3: CASSKNSAWTGNTDTQYF
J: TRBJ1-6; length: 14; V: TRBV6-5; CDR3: CASRPDRGSSPLHF
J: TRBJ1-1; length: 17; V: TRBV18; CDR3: CASSPMSFTTNRKEAFF
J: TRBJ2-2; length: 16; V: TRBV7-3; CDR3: CASSLRGAQNTGELFF
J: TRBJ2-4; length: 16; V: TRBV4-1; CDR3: CASSQGTSGGENIQYF
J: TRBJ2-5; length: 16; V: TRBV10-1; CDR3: CASSPGRLGQRETQYF
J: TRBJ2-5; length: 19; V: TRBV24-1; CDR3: CATSDPSTPTSGGAETQYF
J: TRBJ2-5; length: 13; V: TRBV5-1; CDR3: CASSQGHQETQYF
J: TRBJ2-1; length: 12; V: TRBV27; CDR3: CASSQTYNEQFF
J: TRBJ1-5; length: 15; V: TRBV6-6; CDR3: CASSYVRGGNQPQHF
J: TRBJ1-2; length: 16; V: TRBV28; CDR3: CASIDGQALSVRGYTF
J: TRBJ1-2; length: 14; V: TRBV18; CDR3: CASSPPAGRYGYTF
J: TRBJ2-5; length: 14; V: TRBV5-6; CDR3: CASGPTGRQETQYF
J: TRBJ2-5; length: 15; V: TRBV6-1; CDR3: CASSEAPDFGETQYF
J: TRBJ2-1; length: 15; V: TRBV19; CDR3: CASSPSRGPYNEQFF
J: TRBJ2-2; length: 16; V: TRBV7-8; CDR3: CASSFRVAGETGELFF